These 7 T cell receptor beta chains were all obtained from the same sample, sequenced in a study of blood T cell repertoires in COVID-19. Clones were read by immunoSEQ multiplex PCR, and TCRdb kept only the in-frame ones, dropping some. The sample holds about 160,000 clones; approximately 82% are singletons and the top ten take about a fifth. Sequencing input: peripheral blood. Receptors were obtained from a woman older than 75 with acute or convalescent COVID-19.

This clone showed up just a few times. The V gene is TRBV6-2 or TRBV6-3, the J gene TRBJ1-5; tentative D call: TRBD1 (6 bases). The CDR3 covers 16 residues. CDR1 is MNHEY and CDR2 is SVGEGT in the germline V gene. With 5 bases removed from V and 5 bases from J, the gap between germline ends came to 19 bases. CDR3: CASSTLWTESDQPQHF. The CDR3 DNA sequence: TGTGCCAGCAGTACCTTATGGACAGAGTCGGATCAGCCCCAGCATTTT.

The V call is TRBV5-6, the J call TRBJ2-1, with TRBD1 as a possible D gene (6 bases). The V end was cut by 0 bases, the J end by 2 bases, with 15 bases between. Germline V gene data show CDR1 as SGHDT and CDR2 as YYEEEE. The CDR3 extends over 17 amino acids. CDR3 DNA: TGTGCCAGCAGCTTGGAGTCGGGTCAGGGGACCTACAATGAGCAGTTCTTC. It encodes CASSLESGQGTYNEQFF.

V is TRBV10-3 and J is TRBJ1-1; D is unresolved. V lost 7 bases, J lost 7 bases, and 10 bases lay in between. In germline, CDR1 is ENHRY, CDR2 SYGVKD. The CDR3 covers 11 residues. DNA of the CDR3: TGTGCCATCACCTACGGGGATGAAGCTTTCTTT. Its protein is CAITYGDEAFF.

The chain links TRBV9 to TRBJ2-1; D unresolved. This CDR3 is built from 15 residues. Germline values: CDR1 SGDLS, CDR2 YYNGEE. The V end lost 0 bases, the J end lost 7 bases, and 14 bases lay between the germline ends. CDR3 sequence: CASSVDPGTTNEQFF. DNA of the CDR3: TGTGCCAGCAGCGTAGATCCGGGTACTACGAATGAGCAGTTCTTC. Supplemented by reference TRBV9 and TRBJ2-1, the full variable domain reads DSGVTQTPKHLITATGQRVTLRCSPRSGDLSVYWYQQSLDQGLQFLIQYYNGEERAKGNILERFSAQQFPDLHSELNLSSLELGDSALYFCASSVDPGTTNEQFFGPGTRLTVL.

The chain employs TRBV30 and TRBJ2-5; the match to TRBD1 covers 7 bases. Germline V gives CDR1 GTSNPN, CDR2 SVGIG (reference sequence). With V trimmed by 4 bases and J by 3 bases, 8 bases remained unmatched. This CDR3 contains 14 residues. The CDR3 DNA is TGTGCCTGGAACTCCCCAGGGGGAGAAGAGACCCAGTACTTC. This gives the protein CAWNSPGGEETQYF.

This chain joins TRBV18 and TRBJ2-2; D not resolved. Germline V gene data show CDR1 as KGHSH and CDR2 as LQKENI. The CDR3 is made up of 12 amino acids. Trimming took 6 bases from V and 8 from J, leaving 10 bases between them. The CDR3 loop is CASSLRLGELFF. CDR3 coding DNA: TGTGCCAGCTCCCTACGACTGGGGGAGCTGTTTTTT.

This rearrangement joins TRBV10-1 to TRBJ1-1; TRBD1 aligns across 8 bases. The CDR3 extends over 14 amino acids. V lost 4 bases and J lost 4; bases outside the gene matches: 5. Germline values: CDR1 WNHNN, CDR2 SYGVQD (reference sequence). The CDR3 nucleotides are TGCGCCAGCAGTGGCACAGGGGGGACCACTGAAGCTTTCTTT. Translating it yields CASSGTGGTTEAFF.